A selection of T cell receptor beta chains follows, all from one sample in a study of blood T cell repertoires in COVID-19. Sequenced by immunoSEQ multiplex PCR; TCRdb stores in-frame clones only, minus some. This repertoire shows 100,000 or so clones, around four fifths found once; its top ten account for 13%. The sample consisted of peripheral blood. These receptors were taken from a man over 45 with active or convalescent COVID-19. The CDR3 runs from the conserved cysteine through the conserved F or W. D genes are given only for firm matches. For some rows the clone size is stated as once, few or many, or as a class when expanded; others skip it.

V gene	J gene	clone size	D gene	CDR3 protein	CDR3 DNA
TRBV11-2	TRBJ2-7	-	-	CASSRAYEQYF	TGTGCCAGCAGCCGGGCCTACGAGCAGTACTTC
TRBV5-1	TRBJ2-7	-	-	CASSGRQAPYEQYF	TGCGCCAGCAGCGGCAGACAGGCGCCCTACGAGCAGTACTTC
TRBV28	TRBJ1-3	-	-	CASSSRTKVSGNTIYF	TGTGCCAGCAGTTCACGGACAAAAGTCTCTGGAAACACCATATATTTT
TRBV5-4	TRBJ2-3	-	TRBD2	CASSLVRTSGPPDTQYF	TGTGCCAGCAGCTTGGTGAGAACTAGCGGACCCCCCGATACGCAGTATTTT
TRBV15	TRBJ2-1	-	TRBD2	CATSPQPTSGGYNEQFF	TGTGCCACCAGCCCTCAACCGACTAGCGGTGGCTACAATGAGCAGTTCTTC
TRBV19	TRBJ2-1	-	TRBD2	CASRRESYNEQFF	TGTGCCAGTCGGCGGGAGTCGTACAATGAGCAGTTCTTC
TRBV21-1	TRBJ1-1	-	-	CASSSRGQGAFF	TGTGCCAGCAGCAGCCGGGGACAGGGTGCTTTCTTT
TRBV4-1	TRBJ2-5	once	TRBD2	CASSQDRLAGGQETQYF	TGCGCCAGCAGCCAAGATCGGCTAGCGGGAGGCCAAGAGACCCAGTACTTC
TRBV29-1	TRBJ1-2	-	-	CSVTKQGFGYTF	TGCAGCGTGACAAAACAGGGATTTGGCTACACCTTC
TRBV5-1	TRBJ2-3	-	TRBD1	CASSTEGGFVTDTQYF	TGCGCCAGCAGCACGGAAGGGGGCTTCGTCACAGATACGCAGTATTTT
TRBV6-5	TRBJ2-7	-	TRBD2	CASSYSARTSIREQYF	TGTGCCAGCAGTTACTCTGCCCGGACTAGTATAAGGGAGCAGTACTTC
TRBV18	TRBJ2-7	once	TRBD1	CASSQGQGARYEQYF	TGTGCCAGCTCACAAGGACAGGGGGCCCGCTACGAGCAGTACTTC
TRBV7-7	TRBJ1-4	-	-	CASSLGRGEKLFF	TGTGCTAGCAGCTTAGGCAGGGGAGAAAAACTGTTTTTT
TRBV11-3	TRBJ2-5	-	-	CARKKEGGETQYF	TGTGCCAGGAAAAAGGAGGGAGGAGAGACCCAGTACTTC